This is a list of T cell receptor beta chains from one sample in a study of control samples from healthy donors and cancer patients. Produced via immunoSEQ multiplex PCR; TCRdb's table is partial and in-frame only. The table lists under 100,000 clones, about 88% of them singletons. The specimen was blood. Receptors were obtained from a woman in her 70s in good health. CDR3s include the opening cysteine and the closing phenylalanine or tryptophan. Each record gives: D gene, V gene, J gene, clone size, CDR3 DNA, CDR3 protein. A D gene is named only where the DNA matches it firmly. Size values are once, few and many counts, or a class for expanded clones, and some rows have none.

NA	TRBV6-8	TRBJ1-2	NA	TGTGCCAGCATTCTACCGGGACATGAAGCTAACTATGGCTACACCTTC	CASILPGHEANYGYTF
NA	TRBV6-5	TRBJ1-3	once	TGTGCCAGCAGTTATTCCCCCCCTGGAAACACCATATATTTT	CASSYSPPGNTIYF
NA	TRBV9	TRBJ1-3	NA	TGTGCCAGCAGCGTAGCAGGTTTCTCTGGAAACACCATATATTTT	CASSVAGFSGNTIYF
NA	TRBV29-1	TRBJ2-3	NA	TGCAGCGCAGAGGTGGTGGGGGGGGCGACTGATACGCAGTATTTT	CSAEVVGGATDTQYF
NA	TRBV19	TRBJ1-1	NA	TGTGCCAGTATCCCAAGGGAGAACACTGAAGCTTTCTTT	CASIPRENTEAFF
NA	TRBV27	TRBJ1-4	NA	TGTGCCAGCAGTTTACAGGTCGCAACTAATGAAAAACTGTTTTTT	CASSLQVATNEKLFF
TRBD2	TRBV18	TRBJ2-1	NA	TGTGCCAGCTCACCACCGGGGCGAGCGGGAGGGAGGAATGAGCAGTTCTTC	CASSPPGRAGGRNEQFF
NA	TRBV19	TRBJ1-6	NA	TGTGCCAGCACCTTCCAGGGGACTAATTCACCCCTCCACTTT	CASTFQGTNSPLHF
NA	TRBV19	TRBJ1-5	NA	TGTGCCAGTAGTACTGACGGTCGCAATCAGCCCCAGCATTTT	CASSTDGRNQPQHF
TRBD1	TRBV7-7	TRBJ2-5	once	TGTGCTAGCAGCTCCCTAGGACAGGGGCGAGAGACCCAGTACTTC	CASSSLGQGRETQYF
TRBD1	TRBV19	TRBJ1-1	NA	TGTGCCAGTAGTACGAACAGGGGGACTGAAGCTTTCTTT	CASSTNRGTEAFF
TRBD1	TRBV27	TRBJ1-2	NA	TGTGCCAGCAGTTTACTGGGGGACAGGGCTGGCTACACCTTC	CASSLLGDRAGYTF
NA	TRBV5-6	TRBJ2-2	NA	TGTGCCAGCAGCTTGGTGGGTCCTGCGGTCACCGGGGAGCTGTTTTTT	CASSLVGPAVTGELFF
TRBD1	TRBV11-2	TRBJ1-2	NA	TGTGCCAGCAGCTTGCGACAGGGCTATGGCTACACCTTC	CASSLRQGYGYTF
NA	TRBV14	TRBJ1-2	NA	TGTGCCAGCAGCCAAGCGGGCAGGGCGCTCTATGGCTACACCTTC	CASSQAGRALYGYTF
NA	TRBV15	TRBJ1-5	once	TGTGCCACCAGCAGTTCCGGTCAGCCCCAGCATTTT	CATSSSGQPQHF